Following are 20 T cell receptor beta chains from one sample sequenced in a study of shared T cell receptors in the human thymus. Generated by immunoSEQ multiplex PCR, the TCRdb table keeps only in-frame clones and is missing some. The sample holds hundreds of thousands of clones, around 78% seen once. Another study also made use of these data, one on human thymus T cells.

The specimen was thymocytes. Receptor source: a boy in the first two years of life with a congenital heart defect.

The chain combines TRBV5-1 with TRBJ2-5, with D perhaps matching TRBD2 (5 bases). Per the germline V gene, CDR1 is SGHRS and CDR2 is YFSETQ. This CDR3 is 13 amino acids long. Trimming took off 2 bases at V and 5 bases at J, with 10 bases between the two ends. The DNA for the CDR3 is TGCGCCAGCAGCTTAGGACTTGGGGAGACCCAGTACTTC. It translates to CASSLGLGETQYF.

The V gene is TRBV10-1, the J gene TRBJ2-3, with D unresolved. Germline-derived CDR1 and CDR2 are WNHNN and SYGVQD (reference sequence). CDR3 length: 17 amino acids. The ends were cut back, 4 bases at V and 2 bases at J, with 19 bases in the middle. CDR3 region: CASSVELPGTVTDTQYF. The CDR3 coding sequence is TGCGCCAGCAGTGTCGAGCTCCCAGGTACCGTCACAGATACGCAGTATTTT.

J is TRBJ2-7 and V is TRBV15, with 13 nucleotides matching TRBD2. The J segment lost 3 bases and the V segment lost 1 base, leaving 3 bases of the junction unmatched. The CDR3 spans 16 residues. Germline V gene sequence: CDR1 LNHNV, CDR2 YYDKDF (reference sequence). The CDR3 nucleotides read TGTGCCACCAGCAGAGTAGGGACTAGCGGGAACTACGAGCAGTACTTC. Its protein product is CATSRVGTSGNYEQYF.

This clone was seen once. The V call is TRBV4-2, the J call TRBJ2-7; 9 positions agree with TRBD2. The CDR3 is 19 amino acids. V lost 0 bases, J lost 6 bases, and 18 bases stayed unmatched. In germline, CDR1 is LGHNA, CDR2 YNFKEQ. The CDR3 sequence: CASSQEAGGRGLAITEQYF. CDR3 bases: TGTGCCAGCAGCCAAGAAGCGGGGGGTCGGGGCCTAGCGATAACCGAGCAGTACTTC.

The chain joins TRBV25-1 to TRBJ2-1, with 11 bases fitting TRBD2. V lost 4 bases to trimming and J lost 10 bases; unmatched junction nucleotides: 12. Germline CDR1 and CDR2: MGHDK and SYGVNS. The CDR3 loop spans 16 amino acids. CDR3 protein: CASSATTSGNPEEQFF. The CDR3 coding sequence is TGTGCCAGCAGTGCCACGACTAGCGGGAACCCCGAAGAGCAGTTCTTC.

This clone was counted a few times. V is TRBV19 and J is TRBJ2-7, with 7 bases fitting TRBD1. Germline trimming cut 4 bases from V and 6 bases from J; bases unmatched to any gene: 6. Germline loops: CDR1 LNHDA, CDR2 SQIVND (reference sequence). CDR3 size: 13 residues. The CDR3: CASSTTGYCEQYF. Written as DNA, the CDR3 is TGTGCCAGTAGTACGACAGGGTATTGCGAGCAGTACTTC. Together with reference TRBV19 and TRBJ2-7, the CDR3 gives the full variable domain: DGGITQSPKYLFRKEGQNVTLSCEQNLNHDAMYWYRQDPGQGLRLIYYSQIVNDFQKGDIAEGYSVSREKKESFPLTVTSAQKNPTAFYLCASSTTGYCEQYFGPGTRLTVT.

This clone was detected only once. The chain uses TRBV7-6 and TRBJ1-1, with D maybe TRBD1 (5 bases). The CDR3 covers 15 residues. V was pared by 1 base and J by 3 bases, with 12 bases between. CDR1 and CDR2 (germline): SGHVS, FNYEAQ. In DNA, the CDR3 is TGTGCCAGCAGCTTAGGGCAGGGCATGTACACTGAAGCTTTCTTT. Protein: CASSLGQGMYTEAFF.

The sample holds a few counts of this clone. The CDR3 coding sequence is TGCGCCAGCAGCTTGGCGCAGGGTGGAAATGAGCAGTTCTTC. Translation: CASSLAQGGNEQFF. The V gene is TRBV5-1, the J gene TRBJ2-1; D possibly corresponds to TRBD1 (5 bases). The CDR3 has 14 amino acids. The germline V and J ends were trimmed by 0 bases and 7 bases, with 11 bases remaining between them. CDR1 and CDR2 (germline): SGHRS, YFSETQ. Supplemented by reference TRBV5-1 and TRBJ2-1, the full variable domain reads KAGVTQTPRYLIKTRGQQVTLSCSPISGHRSVSWYQQTPGQGLQFLFEYFSETQRNKGNFPGRFSGRQFSNSRSEMNVSTLELGDSALYLCASSLAQGGNEQFFGPGTRLTVL.

The chain uses TRBV5-1 and TRBJ2-6, with 9 nucleotides matching TRBD2. The CDR3 has 18 residues. Germline lookup yields CDR1 SGHRS and CDR2 YFSETQ. Trimming at V came to 7 bases and at J to 3 bases, leaving 14 bases not matched to a gene. The CDR3 reads CASRGGRAISHGANVLTF. The CDR3 nucleotides are TGCGCCAGCCGGGGCGGGAGGGCCATTAGCCATGGGGCCAACGTCCTGACTTTC.

This chain joins TRBV2 and TRBJ1-5; possibly TRBD1 for D (6 bases). With 6 bases removed from V and 1 base from J, the gap between germline ends came to 13 bases. The CDR3 runs to 15 residues. CDR1 and CDR2 from the germline V gene are SNHLY and FYNNEI. The DNA of the CDR3 is TGTGCCAGCAGCAACAGGGTTGTGAGCAATCAGCCCCAGCATTTT. This translates into CASSNRVVSNQPQHF. The whole variable domain, filled in from reference TRBV2 and TRBJ1-5, reads EPEVTQTPSHQVTQMGQEVILRCVPISNHLYFYWYRQILGQKVEFLVSFYNNEISEKSEIFDDQFSVERPDGSNFTLKIRSTKLEDSAMYFCASSNRVVSNQPQHFGDGTRLSIL.

This clone has a single count. The chain joins TRBV4-2 to TRBJ2-7; tentative D call: TRBD2 (6 bases). Between the trimmed V and J ends, which lost 0 bases and 0 bases, there was a span of 9 bases. The CDR3 covers 15 residues. CDR1 and CDR2 from the germline V gene are LGHNA and YNFKEQ. The CDR3 region is CASSQDRLDSYEQYF. CDR3 nucleotides: TGTGCCAGCAGCCAAGATAGACTAGACTCCTACGAGCAGTACTTC.

The J gene is TRBJ1-1, the V gene TRBV27; 9 positions match TRBD1. Per germline, CDR1 MNHEY and CDR2 SMNVEV (reference sequence). The CDR3 is 15 amino acids. V shed 4 bases, J shed 3 bases, and the junction held 6 bases outside the gene matches. DNA of the CDR3: TGTGCCAGCAGTTGCTACAGGGGGCCTGACACTGAAGCTTTCTTT. Its protein product is CASSCYRGPDTEAFF.

There are a few counts of this clone. The rearrangement joins TRBV28 to TRBJ2-7; 8 bases fit TRBD2. From germline, CDR1 is MDHEN and CDR2 SYDVKM. After removal of 3 bases from V and 3 bases from J, the junction contained 7 bases not matched to a gene. There are 15 residues in the CDR3. This CDR3 is CASSFLAGNSYEQYF. The CDR3 coding sequence is TGTGCCAGCAGTTTCTTAGCGGGAAACAGCTACGAGCAGTACTTC.

The rearrangement joins TRBV5-6 to TRBJ1-2, with 8 bases that match TRBD1. The V gene end was trimmed by 3 bases and the J gene end by 3 bases; junction bases not matched to a gene: 4. CDR3 length: 14 amino acids. The germline V gene has CDR1 SGHDT and CDR2 YYEEEE. CDR3 sequence: CASSWDRIDYGYTF. The CDR3 DNA sequence: TGTGCCAGCAGCTGGGACAGGATAGACTATGGCTACACCTTC.

With regard to this clone: Because it lacks the conserved phenylalanine or tryptophan at the end, this CDR3 is likely a read error. The chain employs TRBV20-1 and TRBJ2-7; D is unclear. This CDR3 contains 10 residues. The germline V gene has CDR1 DFQATT and CDR2 SNEGSKA (reference sequence). The V end lost 2 bases, the J end lost 3 bases, and 2 bases lay between the germline ends. CDR3 sequence reads: CSARNYEQYS. CDR3 coding DNA: TGCAGTGCTAGAAACTACGAGCAGTACTCC.

The chain employs TRBV27 and TRBJ2-7, with 11 nucleotides matching TRBD2. CDR3 length: 15 residues. V shed 3 bases, J shed 4 bases, and the junction held 5 bases outside the gene matches. CDR1 MNHEY and CDR2 SMNVEV come from the germline V gene (reference sequence). The CDR3 is CASSLGASGRYEQYF. CDR3 DNA sequence: TGTGCCAGCAGTTTGGGTGCTAGCGGGAGGTACGAGCAGTACTTC.

This clone was seen more than once but under ten times. DNA of the CDR3: TGTGCCAGTAGTCCCCGGACAGGGGTAAGGACTGAAGCTTTCTTT. It encodes CASSPRTGVRTEAFF. This sequence joins TRBV19 and TRBJ1-1, with 9 nucleotides matching TRBD1. There are 15 residues in the CDR3. The ends lost 5 bases at V and 5 bases at J; junction bases unmatched: 9. Germline CDR1 reads LNHDA; CDR2 reads SQIVND (reference sequence).

The J gene is TRBJ1-2, the V gene TRBV4-3; possible D gene TRBD1, 6 bases. The CDR3 loop spans 13 amino acids. Germline-derived CDR1 and CDR2 are LGHNA and YSLEER. The ends were cut back, 4 bases at V and 8 bases at J, with 14 bases in the middle. The CDR3 spells CASSRRPRGGYTF. The CDR3 DNA sequence: TGCGCCAGCAGCCGGCGTCCTAGGGGGGGCTACACCTTC.

The V and J genes are TRBV19 and TRBJ2-5; 7 bases are a match to TRBD1. V trimming: 5 bases; J trimming: 0 bases; junction bases outside the gene matches: 9. The CDR3 runs to 16 residues. Germline CDR1 LNHDA, CDR2 SQIVND (reference sequence). The CDR3 DNA follows: TGTGCCAGTAGTCCTCAGGGGGAAGAGGACCAAGAGACCCAGTACTTC. Residues: CASSPQGEEDQETQYF.

This clone was detected a few times. The CDR3 nucleotides read TGTGCCAGCAGTGAAGGACAGGGGTTTTACAATGAGCAGTTCTTC. Translating it yields CASSEGQGFYNEQFF. V is TRBV2 and J is TRBJ2-1; TRBD1 matches at 8 bases. Trimming took 1 base from V and 4 from J; bases not matched to a gene: 3. CDR3 length: 15 amino acids. Germline lookup yields CDR1 SNHLY and CDR2 FYNNEI.